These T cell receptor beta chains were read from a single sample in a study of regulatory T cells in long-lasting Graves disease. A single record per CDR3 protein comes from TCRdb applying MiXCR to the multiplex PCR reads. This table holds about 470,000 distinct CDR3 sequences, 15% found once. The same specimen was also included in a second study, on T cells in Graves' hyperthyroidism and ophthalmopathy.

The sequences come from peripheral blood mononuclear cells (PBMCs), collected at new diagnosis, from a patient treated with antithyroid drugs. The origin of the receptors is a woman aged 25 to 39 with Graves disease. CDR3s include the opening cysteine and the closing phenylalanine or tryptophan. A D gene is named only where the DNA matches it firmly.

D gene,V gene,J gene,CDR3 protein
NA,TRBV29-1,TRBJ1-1,CSVRTRMNTEAFF
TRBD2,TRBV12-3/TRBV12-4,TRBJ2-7,CASGTSGRADEQYF
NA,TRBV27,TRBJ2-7,CASSLARGDEQYF
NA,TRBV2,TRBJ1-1,CASTGTTITEAFF
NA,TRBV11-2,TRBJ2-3,CASSLRQTLTDTQYF
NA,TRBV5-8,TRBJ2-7,CASSLVLGRKTEGEQYF
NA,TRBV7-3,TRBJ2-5,CASSPGGGAQETQYF
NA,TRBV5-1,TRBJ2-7,CASSLGGGTGQKRSYEQYF
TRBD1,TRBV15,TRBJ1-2,CATSSRQGAGGYTF
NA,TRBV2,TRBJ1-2,CATLYPGTTGNYGYTF
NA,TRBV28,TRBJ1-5,CASSPPHQPQHF
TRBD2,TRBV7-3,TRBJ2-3,CASSPGGLGGTDTQYF
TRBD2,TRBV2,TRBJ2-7,CASSDALAGEVF
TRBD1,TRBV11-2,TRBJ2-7,CASSRDRGEQYF
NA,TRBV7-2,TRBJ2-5,CASSSGARETQYF
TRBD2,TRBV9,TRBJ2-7,CASSVYSGGYYEQYF
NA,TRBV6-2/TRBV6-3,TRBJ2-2,CASSRTDYNTGELFF
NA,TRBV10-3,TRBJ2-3,CATAAPLDESTDTQYF
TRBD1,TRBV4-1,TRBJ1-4,CASSPTGGAREKLFF
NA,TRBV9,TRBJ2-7,CASSVEVQGPYEQYF
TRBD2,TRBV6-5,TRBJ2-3,CASSYRLAGVPRTDTQYF
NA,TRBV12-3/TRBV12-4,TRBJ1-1,CASRPPGLGLNTEAFF
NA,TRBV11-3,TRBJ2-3,CASSRARAADTQYF
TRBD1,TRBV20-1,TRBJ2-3,CSAPRDRGPTDTQYF
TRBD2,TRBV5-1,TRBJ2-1,CASSSSGLAGNNEQFF
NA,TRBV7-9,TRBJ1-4,CASSRWQGALPANEKLFF
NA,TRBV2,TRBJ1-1,CASSEAAANTEAFF
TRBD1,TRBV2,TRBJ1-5,CASRARDRGDQPQHF
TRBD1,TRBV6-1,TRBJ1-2,CASSEAPRTGLGYTF
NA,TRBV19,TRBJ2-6,CASTRQLSSGANVLTF
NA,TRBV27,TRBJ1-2,CASTSRGLEFGYTF
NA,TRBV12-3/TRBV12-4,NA,CASSLLGQTNEQFF
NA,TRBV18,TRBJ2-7,CASSPPVQTYEQYF
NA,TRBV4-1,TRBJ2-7,CASSPSNRAYEQYF
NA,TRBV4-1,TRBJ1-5,CASSTGLGQPQHF
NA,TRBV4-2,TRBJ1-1,CASSQERGAGMNTEAFF
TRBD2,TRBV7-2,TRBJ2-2,CATQRGGRGELFF
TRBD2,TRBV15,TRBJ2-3,CATSRDTLAGGTDTQYF
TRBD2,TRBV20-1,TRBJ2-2,CSAIYGLAGAGELFF
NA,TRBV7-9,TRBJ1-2,CASSLAPTGNGYTF
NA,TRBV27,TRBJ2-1,CASRGPPYNEQFF
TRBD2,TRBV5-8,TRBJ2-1,CASSKAGTRGFFEQFF
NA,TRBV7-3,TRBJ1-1,CASSLEGRSNTEAFF
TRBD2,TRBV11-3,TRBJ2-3,CASSPSGWVAGTSGKGEDTQYF
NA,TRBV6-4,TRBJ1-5,CASSDSRCSQHF
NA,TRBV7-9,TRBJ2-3,CASSPDFTDTQYF
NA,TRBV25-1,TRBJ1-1,CASKERQNTEAFF
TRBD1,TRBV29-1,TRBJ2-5,CTTRQGVFETQYF
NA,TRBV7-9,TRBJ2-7,CASSLGLRGYEQYF